What follows are 12 T cell receptor beta chains derived from one specimen sequenced in a study of T cell responses to AZD1222 COVID-19 vaccine. Assay used: immunoSEQ multiplex PCR; TCRdb lists only in-frame clones, some missing. This table holds approximately 160,000 clones, under 95% found once. The sequenced sample was peripheral blood, obtained on day 0 of AZD1222 vaccination. Source of these receptors: an adult in good health.

This clone was detected once. The chain couples TRBV6-2 or TRBV6-3 to TRBJ1-2; D is uncertain. The length of the CDR3 is 11 residues. Germline V gene data show CDR1 as MNHEY and CDR2 as SVGEGT. Trimming shortened V by 4 bases and J by 9 bases, and 9 bases separated the two germline ends. As DNA, the CDR3 is TGTGCCAGCAGTTCCAATCCGAGCTACACCTTC. This codes for CASSSNPSYTF.

V gene TRBV15 combines with J gene TRBJ1-5; possibly TRBD1 for D (5 bases). Germline V gene data show CDR1 as LNHNV and CDR2 as YYDKDF (reference sequence). This CDR3 has 15 residues. V was cut by 1 base and J by 5 bases, with 12 bases left in between. As DNA, the CDR3 is TGTGCCACCAGCAGAGCCCAGGGTGGGCATCAGCCCCAGCATTTT. It is translated as CATSRAQGGHQPQHF.

The V gene is TRBV28, the J gene TRBJ2-3, with D uncertain. CDR3 length equals 13 residues. CDR1 and CDR2 from the germline V gene are MDHEN and SYDVKM. V was clipped by 3 bases and J by 7 bases, with 11 bases between them. The CDR3 bases are TGTGCCAGCAGTTTCGTCCCTGCGTATACGCAGTATTTT. Translating it yields CASSFVPAYTQYF.

CDR3 coding DNA: TGTGCCAGTAGTGGCGGGACAGGGCTTTTGAGCACTGAAGCTTTCTTT. Translation gives CASSGGTGLLSTEAFF. This rearrangement joins TRBV19 to TRBJ1-1, with 9 positions matching TRBD1. V gave up 5 bases and J gave up 4 bases; unmatched junction bases: 11. From germline, CDR1 is LNHDA and CDR2 SQIVND (reference sequence). There are 16 residues in the CDR3.

The V call is TRBV28, the J call TRBJ1-1; no definite D call. The CDR3 is made up of 14 amino acids. Trimming left V 5 bases short and J 5 bases short, with 15 bases between. The germline gives CDR1 MDHEN, CDR2 SYDVKM. CDR3 DNA: TGTGCCAGCAGTGTTCAGTTAGGGAGGACTGAAGCTTTCTTT. Amino acid sequence: CASSVQLGRTEAFF.

V gene TRBV30 combines with J gene TRBJ1-6; no clear D gene. This CDR3 region has 12 residues. Trimming left V 3 bases short and J 15 bases short, with 15 bases between. CDR1 is GTSNPN, CDR2 SVGIG, per germline (reference sequence). The CDR3: CAWSAIRGILHF. The DNA for the CDR3 is TGTGCCTGGAGCGCCATTCGTGGCATCCTCCACTTT.

This clone was recorded only once. V is TRBV7-2 and J is TRBJ1-1; 7 nucleotides align to TRBD1. Germline V gene lookup returns CDR1 SGHTA and CDR2 FQGNSA. Trimming took 3 bases from V and 5 from J; bases not matched to a gene: 6. The CDR3 is 14 residues long. The CDR3 spells CASSFEGAVTEAFF. The CDR3 DNA reads as TGTGCCAGCAGCTTTGAGGGGGCGGTTACTGAAGCTTTCTTT. The full variable domain, rest sourced from reference TRBV7-2 and TRBJ1-1, is GAGVSQSPSNKVTEKGKDVELRCDPISGHTALYWYRQSLGQGLEFLIYFQGNSAPDKSGLPSDRFSAERTGGSVSTLTIQRTQQEDSAVYLCASSFEGAVTEAFFGQGTRLTVV.

This clone was recorded once. The chain employs TRBV5-4 and TRBJ2-7; D uncertain. The V and J ends lost 5 bases and 3 bases respectively, with 9 bases between them. The CDR3 loop spans 12 amino acids. Germline assignment: CDR1 SGHNT and CDR2 YYREEE (reference sequence). The CDR3 bases are TGTGCCAGCAGTCAGGAGAACTACGAGCAGTACTTC. Protein product: CASSQENYEQYF.

The chain uses TRBV28 and TRBJ1-2; D remains unclear. CDR1 MDHEN and CDR2 SYDVKM come from the germline V gene. CDR3 length: 13 amino acids. The V gene lost 6 bases and the J gene lost 5 bases, with 13 bases spanning the gap. The DNA for the CDR3 is TGTGCCAGCAGGGGCCTCTCCTTATATGGCTACACCTTC. Its protein product is CASRGLSLYGYTF.

V and J are TRBV7-3 and TRBJ2-6; tentatively, D is TRBD1 or TRBD2 (5 bases each). CDR1 is SGHTA and CDR2 is FQGTGA in the germline V gene. CDR3 size: 16 residues. V was clipped by 5 bases and J by 3 bases, with 14 bases between them. DNA for the CDR3: TGTGCCAGCAGCCCCCCGAGAGGGGTTGGGGCCAACGTCCTGACTTTC. Protein product: CASSPPRGVGANVLTF.

V is TRBV6-5 and J is TRBJ2-7; D not resolved. The V end lost 0 bases, the J end lost 7 bases, and 10 bases lay between the germline ends. CDR3 length: 13 residues. Germline V gives CDR1 MNHEY, CDR2 SVGAGI. The CDR3 is CASSYSKGSEQYF. CDR3 nucleotides: TGTGCCAGCAGTTACTCGAAGGGCTCGGAGCAGTACTTC.

This clone was counted a single time. The V gene is TRBV4-1, the J gene TRBJ2-5, with D unresolved. CDR1 and CDR2 from the germline V gene are MGHRA and YSYEKL. This CDR3 is 12 amino acids long. V lost 0 bases and J lost 3, with 2 bases in between. CDR3 coding DNA: TGCGCCAGCAGCCAAGATGAAGAGACCCAGTACTTC. Translated, it gives CASSQDEETQYF.